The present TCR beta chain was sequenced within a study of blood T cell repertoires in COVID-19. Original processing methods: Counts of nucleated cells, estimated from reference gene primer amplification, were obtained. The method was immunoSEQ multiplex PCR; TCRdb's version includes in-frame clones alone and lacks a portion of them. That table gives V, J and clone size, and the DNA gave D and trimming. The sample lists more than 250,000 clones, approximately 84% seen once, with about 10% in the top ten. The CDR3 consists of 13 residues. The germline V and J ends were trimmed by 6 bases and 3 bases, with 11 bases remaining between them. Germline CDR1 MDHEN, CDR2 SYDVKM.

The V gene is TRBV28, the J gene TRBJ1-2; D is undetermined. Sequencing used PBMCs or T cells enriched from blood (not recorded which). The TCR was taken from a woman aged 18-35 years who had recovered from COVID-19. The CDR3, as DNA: TGTGCCAGCAGCTCTGGCGGAGACTATGGCTACACCTTC. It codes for CASSSGGDYGYTF.